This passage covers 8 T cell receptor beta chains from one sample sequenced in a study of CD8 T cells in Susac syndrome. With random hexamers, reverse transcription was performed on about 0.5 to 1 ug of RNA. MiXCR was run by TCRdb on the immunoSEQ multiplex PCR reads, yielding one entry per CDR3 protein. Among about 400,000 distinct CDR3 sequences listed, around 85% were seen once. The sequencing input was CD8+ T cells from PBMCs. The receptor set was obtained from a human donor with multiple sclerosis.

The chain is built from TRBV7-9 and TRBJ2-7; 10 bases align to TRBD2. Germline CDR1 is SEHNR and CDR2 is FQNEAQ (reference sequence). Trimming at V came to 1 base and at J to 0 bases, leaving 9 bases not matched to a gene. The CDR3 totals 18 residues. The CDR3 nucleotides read TGTGCCAGCAGCTTAGGCTCTAGCGGGAGTTGGAGCTCCTACGAGCAGTACTTC. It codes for CASSLGSSGSWSSYEQYF. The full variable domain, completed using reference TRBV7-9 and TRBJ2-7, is DTGVSQNPRHKITKRGQNVTFRCDPISEHNRLYWYRQTLGQGPEFLTYFQNEAQLEKSRLLSDRFSAERPKGSFSTLEIQRTEQGDSAMYLCASSLGSSGSWSSYEQYFGPGTRLTVT.

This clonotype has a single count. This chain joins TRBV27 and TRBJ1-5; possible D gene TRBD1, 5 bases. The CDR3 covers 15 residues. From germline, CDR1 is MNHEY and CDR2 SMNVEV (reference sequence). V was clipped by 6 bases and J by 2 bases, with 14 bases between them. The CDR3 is CASSGATSGNQPQHF. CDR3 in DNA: TGTGCCAGCAGCGGGGCCACCTCGGGCAATCAGCCCCAGCATTTT.

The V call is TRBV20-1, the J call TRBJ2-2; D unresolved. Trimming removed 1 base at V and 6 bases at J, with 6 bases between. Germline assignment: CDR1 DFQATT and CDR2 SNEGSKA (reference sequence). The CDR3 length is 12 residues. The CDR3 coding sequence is TGCAGTGCTAGAGCCAGCTCCGGGGAGCTGTTTTTT. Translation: CSARASSGELFF.

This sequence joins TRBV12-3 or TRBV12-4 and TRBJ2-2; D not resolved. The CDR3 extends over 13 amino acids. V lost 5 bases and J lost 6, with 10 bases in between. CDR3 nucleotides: TGTGCCAGCAGTCGATCATGGGCCGGGGAGCTGTTTTTT. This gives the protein CASSRSWAGELFF.

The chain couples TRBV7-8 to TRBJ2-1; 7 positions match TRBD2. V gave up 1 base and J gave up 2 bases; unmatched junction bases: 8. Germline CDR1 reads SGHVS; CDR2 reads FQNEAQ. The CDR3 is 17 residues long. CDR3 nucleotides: TGTGCCAGCAGCTTAGAAGCTAGCGGTTTCCCCTACAATGAGCAGTTCTTC. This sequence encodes CASSLEASGFPYNEQFF.

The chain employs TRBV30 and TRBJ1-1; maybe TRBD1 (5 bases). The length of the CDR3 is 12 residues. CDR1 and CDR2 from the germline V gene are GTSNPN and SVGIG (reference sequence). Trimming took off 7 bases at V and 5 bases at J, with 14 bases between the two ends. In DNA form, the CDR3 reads TGTGCCTACTCTTTGGGGGGGACTGAAGCTTTCTTT. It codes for CAYSLGGTEAFF.

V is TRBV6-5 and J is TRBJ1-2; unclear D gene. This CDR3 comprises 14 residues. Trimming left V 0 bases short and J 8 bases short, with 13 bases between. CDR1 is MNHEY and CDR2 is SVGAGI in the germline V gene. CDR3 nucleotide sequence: TGTGCCAGCAGTTACTCGAACAGCCTAGAGGGCTACACCTTC. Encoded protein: CASSYSNSLEGYTF.

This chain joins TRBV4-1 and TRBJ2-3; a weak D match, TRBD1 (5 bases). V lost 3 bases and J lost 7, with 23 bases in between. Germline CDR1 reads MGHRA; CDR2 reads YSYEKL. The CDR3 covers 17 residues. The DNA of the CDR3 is TGCGCCAGCAGCCATGGAGAGGCGTTGGTCAGGGATAATACGCAGTATTTT. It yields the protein CASSHGEALVRDNTQYF.